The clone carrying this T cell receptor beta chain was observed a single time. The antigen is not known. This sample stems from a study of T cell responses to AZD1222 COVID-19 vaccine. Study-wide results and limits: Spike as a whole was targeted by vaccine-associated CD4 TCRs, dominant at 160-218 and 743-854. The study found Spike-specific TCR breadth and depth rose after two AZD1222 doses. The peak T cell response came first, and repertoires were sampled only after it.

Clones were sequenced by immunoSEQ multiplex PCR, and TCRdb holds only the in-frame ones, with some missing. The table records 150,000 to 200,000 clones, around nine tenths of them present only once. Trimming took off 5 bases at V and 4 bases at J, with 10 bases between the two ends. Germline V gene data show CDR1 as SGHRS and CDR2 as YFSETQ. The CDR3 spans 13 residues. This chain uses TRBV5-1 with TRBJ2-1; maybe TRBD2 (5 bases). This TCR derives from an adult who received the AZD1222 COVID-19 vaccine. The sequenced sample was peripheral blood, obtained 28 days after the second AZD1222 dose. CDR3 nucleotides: TGCGCCAGCAGGCCTCCGGGATACAATGAGCAGTTCTTC. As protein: CASRPPGYNEQFF.